This T cell receptor (beta chain) is from a study of post-analysis software for immune sequencing data. Background on the study: In terms of disease course, relapsing-remitting, secondary progressive and progressive-relapsing multiple sclerosis were included.

A word on this clonotype: The antigen remains undetermined.

The CDR3 totals 15 residues. Germline V gene sequence: CDR1 MNHEY, CDR2 SVGAGI. Incorporated into the TCR beta cDNA libraries were unique molecular identifiers, which served to reduce PCR and sequencing biases. TCRdb fed the PCR reads into MiXCR, producing one record per CDR3 protein. The sample shows about 200,000 distinct CDR3 sequences, roughly 28% of them seen only once. Findings and caveats of the study: F measure clustering grouped samples strongly by preparation batch. Comparison with controls showed significantly lower normalized Chao1 diversity in multiple sclerosis patients. About five TRBV segments were more frequent in patients than controls; TRBV5-6, TRBV5-1 and TRBV20-1 belonged to this group.

The chain uses TRBV6-5 and TRBJ2-1; 12 nucleotides line up with TRBD2. The end of the DNA fits TRBJ2-7 better, so the J call may be wrong. The sample was blood. This receptor was identified in a girl younger than 18 with multiple sclerosis. This CDR3 reads CASSETSGRLREQYF. The CDR3 DNA sequence: TGTGCCAGCAGTGAGACTAGCGGGAGATTGAGGGAGCAGTACTTC.